This record concerns one T cell receptor beta chain sequence. The antigen is not known. Via MiXCR, TCRdb re-called the reads, giving one row per CDR3 protein. The sample includes 100,000 to 120,000 distinct CDR3 sequences, 30% to 35% seen only once; the top ten take about 40%. This sample stems from a study of T cell repertoires in cytomegalovirus infection. About the study: HLA-C-restricted CMV epitopes, recently identified, and well-studied HLA-B-restricted ones were used by the study. The public TCR beta signatures pointed to both CMV infection and matching HLA type.

Study-wide results and limits: The ex vivo response showed dominance by HLA-C-restricted CMV-specific TCR beta clonotypes.

This CDR3 contains 14 residues. Germline V gene lookup returns CDR1 MDHEN and CDR2 SYDVKM. With 6 bases removed from V and 9 bases from J, the gap between germline ends came to 15 bases. The chain carries TRBV28 and TRBJ1-6; D remains ambiguous. The sequence was collected from a human donor in good health (CMV status not recorded). Some clones in this sample may be carry-over from other donors' samples. The sequencing used CD8+ T cells from cultured PBMCs, collected from culture after CMV antigen stimulation. The CDR3 nucleotides are TGTGCCAGCAGAACGGCACTACTAATTTCACCCCTCCACTTT. Encoded protein: CASRTALLISPLHF.